This entry features one T cell receptor beta chain sequence. What it binds is unknown. The data were taken from a study of vaccination effects on CD4 cells after COVID-19. Study-wide results and limits: Whether induced by infection or by vaccine, clones showed marked clonal contraction late after vaccination.

Libraries were prepared by immunoSEQ multiplex PCR; TCRdb keeps only in-frame clonotypes and omits some of them. The repertoire includes tens of thousands of clones, 65% to 75% of them detected once, and approximately 16% sits in the top ten. Before sequencing took place, the ViraFEST assay used viral peptide pools to expand antigen-specific CD4+ T cells. The culture ran for around nine days before CD4+ T cells were isolated. Vaccination of participants consisted of two doses of either the BNT162b2 or mRNA-1273 vaccine. Nucleocapsid antibody tests were negative, and the vaccine recipients had no prior SARS-CoV-2 infection. It was with about 10 IU/ml IL-2 and approximately 10 ug/ml peptides that some 1.9 million PBMC per well were cultured. IL-2 medium supplanted half the medium on days 3 and 7. The origin of this receptor is a human donor who received a COVID-19 vaccine. Here the sequenced sample was CD4+ T cells from PBMCs cultured with HCoV-OC43 spike peptides, taken after COVID-19 vaccination. Subset meaning: HCoV-OC43 spike overlapping peptide pool stimulation.

CDR3 nucleotide sequence: TGTGCCAGCAGCTTGACGGGGAGCTATGGCTACACCTTC. Protein sequence: CASSLTGSYGYTF. The rearrangement joins TRBV5-8 to TRBJ1-2; D gene uncertain. This CDR3 region has 13 residues. Per the germline V gene, CDR1 is SGHTS and CDR2 is YDEGEE. Trimming left V 1 base short and J 4 bases short, with 8 bases between.